This is a list of T cell receptor beta chains from one sample in a study of shared clonotypes between healthy human individuals. Some clones are missing from TCRdb's copy, which holds only in-frame ones; the method was immunoSEQ multiplex PCR. The sample lists some 1.5 million clones; under 99% were seen once. Input material: naive CD4+ T cells sorted from blood. The receptors come from a young man in good health. The conserved cysteine and the conserved F or W are not part of the CDR3 here.

CDR3 length: 10
V gene: TRBV11-2
J gene: TRBJ1-2
CDR3 protein: ASSFRAYGYT

CDR3 length: 12
V gene: TRBV18
J gene: TRBJ2-3
CDR3 protein: ASSPRIDSDTQY

CDR3 length: 16
V gene: TRBV7-2
J gene: TRBJ2-6
CDR3 protein: ASSLGRTGFSGANVLT

CDR3 length: 13
V gene: TRBV7-9
J gene: TRBJ2-7
CDR3 protein: ASSPAGAGDYEQY

CDR3 length: 14
V gene: TRBV28
J gene: TRBJ2-2
CDR3 protein: ASSTKPGLAIGELF

CDR3 length: 13
V gene: TRBV9
J gene: TRBJ1-5
CDR3 protein: ASSVGGYSNQPQH

CDR3 length: 13
V gene: TRBV11-2
J gene: TRBJ2-7
CDR3 protein: ASSLVAGAAYEQY

CDR3 length: 12
V gene: TRBV19
J gene: TRBJ2-5
CDR3 protein: ASSPRTGGETQY

CDR3 length: 15
V gene: TRBV21-1
J gene: TRBJ1-5
CDR3 protein: ASSRPGQGNSNQPQH

CDR3 length: 13
V gene: TRBV11-2
J gene: TRBJ2-7
CDR3 protein: ASSLLAQTLGEQY

CDR3 length: 12
V gene: TRBV7-2
J gene: TRBJ2-5
CDR3 protein: ASSLVSGEETQY

CDR3 length: 13
V gene: TRBV18
J gene: TRBJ2-1
CDR3 protein: ASSPPRQGGHEQF

CDR3 length: 10
V gene: TRBV28
J gene: TRBJ2-7
CDR3 protein: ASSSNRDEQY

CDR3 length: 12
V gene: TRBV19
J gene: TRBJ1-3
CDR3 protein: ASRTQGSGNTIY

CDR3 length: 12
V gene: TRBV19
J gene: TRBJ2-6
CDR3 protein: ASKQTSGANVLT

CDR3 length: 15
V gene: TRBV21-1
J gene: TRBJ1-2
CDR3 protein: ASSYRTGGPTPYGYT

CDR3 length: 12
V gene: TRBV5-1
J gene: TRBJ2-1
CDR3 protein: ASSFDGTYNEQF

CDR3 length: 12
V gene: TRBV7-9
J gene: TRBJ2-7
CDR3 protein: ASSSGTVGRRQY

CDR3 length: 14
V gene: TRBV27
J gene: TRBJ1-4
CDR3 protein: ASSTRTGQRNEKLF

CDR3 length: 12
V gene: TRBV18
J gene: TRBJ2-7
CDR3 protein: ASSPLGQGIEQY

CDR3 length: 12
V gene: TRBV7-9
J gene: TRBJ2-4
CDR3 protein: ASSLGGGGNIQY

CDR3 length: 10
V gene: TRBV29-1
J gene: TRBJ1-1
CDR3 protein: SVGTGSVEAF

CDR3 length: 11
V gene: TRBV5-1
J gene: TRBJ1-1
CDR3 protein: ASSLTMNTEAF

CDR3 length: 12
V gene: TRBV5-1
J gene: TRBJ2-1
CDR3 protein: ASSLADSYNEQF

CDR3 length: 14
V gene: TRBV11-2
J gene: TRBJ2-1
CDR3 protein: ASSLRLAGGDNEQF

CDR3 length: 9
V gene: TRBV10-3
J gene: TRBJ2-7
CDR3 protein: AISPNYEQY

CDR3 length: 12
V gene: TRBV9
J gene: TRBJ2-5
CDR3 protein: ASSVQQGRETQY

CDR3 length: 13
V gene: TRBV18
J gene: TRBJ2-5
CDR3 protein: ASSPLAGNQETQY

CDR3 length: 12
V gene: TRBV6-6
J gene: TRBJ1-3
CDR3 protein: ASSYSGQGNTIY

CDR3 length: 12
V gene: TRBV6-5
J gene: TRBJ2-7
CDR3 protein: ASSSTGLPYEQY

CDR3 length: 12
V gene: TRBV19
J gene: TRBJ2-3
CDR3 protein: ASSMATAQDTQY

CDR3 length: 13
V gene: TRBV28
J gene: TRBJ2-7
CDR3 protein: ASSPPTGTGREQY

CDR3 length: 13
V gene: TRBV7-8
J gene: TRBJ2-4
CDR3 protein: ASSSIGQGRNIQY

CDR3 length: 10
V gene: TRBV7-8
J gene: TRBJ2-7
CDR3 protein: ASSGPNYVQY

CDR3 length: 13
V gene: TRBV28
J gene: TRBJ2-7
CDR3 protein: ASSPPGLSAYEQY

CDR3 length: 15
V gene: TRBV6-1
J gene: TRBJ2-7
CDR3 protein: ASSEWYGGSLGYEQY

CDR3 length: 11
V gene: TRBV11-2
J gene: TRBJ2-5
CDR3 protein: ASRRGLQETQY

CDR3 length: 13
V gene: TRBV28
J gene: TRBJ1-1
CDR3 protein: ASSFLTVVNTEAF

CDR3 length: 12
V gene: TRBV2
J gene: TRBJ1-5
CDR3 protein: ASSDRTGSQPQH

CDR3 length: 15
V gene: TRBV23-1
J gene: TRBJ2-1
CDR3 protein: ASRSGTKPMSYNEQF

CDR3 length: 13
V gene: TRBV11-2
J gene: TRBJ2-1
CDR3 protein: ASSRPWVPYNEQF

CDR3 length: 11
V gene: TRBV10-1
J gene: TRBJ1-2
CDR3 protein: ASSESGPLGYT

CDR3 length: 10
V gene: TRBV28
J gene: TRBJ1-2
CDR3 protein: ASRAGGYGYT

CDR3 length: 14
V gene: TRBV5-1
J gene: TRBJ2-1
CDR3 protein: ASSRLTGTPGNEQF

CDR3 length: 11
V gene: TRBV2
J gene: TRBJ2-7
CDR3 protein: ASRDRGPYEQY

CDR3 length: 14
V gene: TRBV27
J gene: TRBJ2-3
CDR3 protein: ASSPRTSGSTDTQY

CDR3 length: 11
V gene: TRBV11-2
J gene: TRBJ2-7
CDR3 protein: ASSLGQLIEQY

CDR3 length: 15
V gene: TRBV6-1
J gene: TRBJ1-5
CDR3 protein: ASSESRGPGRGQPQH

CDR3 length: 12
V gene: TRBV6-6
J gene: TRBJ2-2
CDR3 protein: ASRRSENTGELF

CDR3 length: 13
V gene: TRBV11-3
J gene: TRBJ2-1
CDR3 protein: ASSPRPSSYNEQF

CDR3 length: 12
V gene: TRBV6-1
J gene: TRBJ1-1
CDR3 protein: ASSESGGRTEAF

CDR3 length: 10
V gene: TRBV6-5
J gene: TRBJ1-4
CDR3 protein: ASSPPYEKLF

CDR3 length: 12
V gene: TRBV30
J gene: TRBJ2-7
CDR3 protein: AWKGDTLSYEQY

CDR3 length: 15
V gene: TRBV5-4
J gene: TRBJ2-1
CDR3 protein: ASSPTPGLAGVGEQF

CDR3 length: 16
V gene: TRBV6-1
J gene: TRBJ2-2
CDR3 protein: ASSAVSSGTGYTGELF